The 22 T cell receptor beta chains listed next were all sequenced from one sample in a study of T cell changes during pregnancy in multiple sclerosis. Sequenced by immunoSEQ multiplex PCR; TCRdb stores in-frame clones only, minus some. The sample yields fewer than 30,000 clones, 85% to 90% seen once. The sample was CD8+ T cells from peripheral blood mononuclear cells, taken in the second trimester of pregnancy. All receptors come from a female donor with multiple sclerosis, enrolled in a pregnancy study.

Here the CDR3 DNA reads TGTGCCAGCATCCGGGGGACTGTGTCCAGCTCTGGCTACACCTTC. Translating gives CASIRGTVSSSGYTF. The chain links TRBV27 to TRBJ1-2, with a possible D match to TRBD1 (5 bases). Deletions cut 7 bases from V and 7 bases from J, with 22 bases between. Looked up from germline, CDR1 is MNHEY and CDR2 is SMNVEV (reference sequence). The CDR3 covers 15 residues.

The chain combines TRBV27 with TRBJ2-7; D is perhaps TRBD2 (8 bases). V was cut by 3 bases and J by 3 bases, with 12 bases left in between. Germline-derived CDR1 and CDR2 are MNHEY and SMNVEV (reference sequence). The CDR3 is 14 residues long. In DNA form, the CDR3 reads TGTGCCAGCAGTTTGCGGGGGGACAGCTACGAGCAGTACTTC. Its protein is CASSLRGDSYEQYF.

This chain uses TRBV6-1 with TRBJ2-1, with TRBD1 identical over 10 bases. The germline V gene has CDR1 MNHNS and CDR2 SASEGT. Trimming removed 6 bases from V and 5 bases from J; junction bases left unmatched: 7. This CDR3 comprises 15 residues. This CDR3 reads CASSLDRGFDNEQFF. The CDR3 DNA reads TGTGCCAGCAGCCTGGACAGGGGGTTTGACAATGAGCAGTTCTTC.

The chain couples TRBV4-1 to TRBJ2-5; TRBD1 agrees at 7 bases. CDR1 is MGHRA, CDR2 YSYEKL, per germline. Trimming took 0 bases from V and 5 from J; bases not matched to a gene: 3. The CDR3 consists of 14 residues. The CDR3 loop is CASSQEDRYETQYF. CDR3 sequence (DNA): TGCGCCAGCAGCCAAGAGGACAGGTACGAGACCCAGTACTTC.

This rearrangement joins TRBV7-2 to TRBJ1-2; 7 nucleotides match TRBD1. The CDR3 runs 15 residues. The V segment lost 5 bases and the J segment 0 bases; nucleotides outside the gene matches: 6. Germline values: CDR1 SGHTA, CDR2 FQGNSA. The CDR3 DNA reads TGTGCCAGCAGCACCCGACAGGGATCTAACTATGGCTACACCTTC. Translating it yields CASSTRQGSNYGYTF.

The V and J genes are TRBV28 and TRBJ1-4; tentative D call: TRBD1 (6 bases). V was trimmed by 2 bases and J by 14 bases, leaving 18 bases between them. Germline assignment: CDR1 MDHEN and CDR2 SYDVKM. CDR3 length: 14 amino acids. CDR3 bases: TGTGCCAGCAGTTTAAGGGGGTCAGCGTTGGGGCTGTTTTTT. Encoded protein: CASSLRGSALGLFF.

This clone occurred a few times. Because it lacks the conserved phenylalanine or tryptophan at the end, this CDR3 is likely a read error. No DNA is shown, since the ends of the CDR3 on it are uncertain; the CDR3 is the one TCRdb lists. The chain has TRBV20-1 and TRBJ2-7; no check of the table's D call, TRBD2, against the DNA was made. Per germline, CDR1 DFQATT and CDR2 SNEGSKA (reference sequence). 10 amino acids form the CDR3, both terminal residues included. CDR3: CSAREASTRR.

The chain joins TRBV5-8 to TRBJ2-1, with 7 positions matching TRBD1. Looked up from germline, CDR1 is SGHTS and CDR2 is YDEGEE. After removal of 4 bases from V and 5 bases from J, the junction contained 12 bases not matched to a gene. The CDR3 is 16 amino acids. The CDR3 sequence: CASSPLSDRVHNEQFF. The DNA of the CDR3 is TGTGCCAGCAGCCCCCTGTCTGACAGGGTCCACAATGAGCAGTTCTTC.

This chain joins TRBV4-2 and TRBJ2-1, with TRBD2 identical over 11 bases. CDR1 and CDR2 from the germline V gene are LGHNA and YNFKEQ. Trimming took 0 bases from V and 2 from J; bases not matched to a gene: 0. This CDR3 comprises 16 residues. Here the CDR3 DNA reads TGTGCCAGCAGCCAAGATAGCGGGGGGGCCTACAATGAGCAGTTCTTC. It yields the protein CASSQDSGGAYNEQFF.

The rearrangement uses TRBV27 and TRBJ2-7, with TRBD1 matching 7 bases. Per germline, CDR1 MNHEY and CDR2 SMNVEV (reference sequence). The CDR3 loop spans 13 amino acids. Trimming took 11 bases from V and 3 from J; bases not matched to a gene: 10. The CDR3 protein is CASGQVGFYEQYF. The CDR3 DNA reads as TGTGCCTCCGGACAGGTTGGTTTCTACGAGCAGTACTTC.

J is TRBJ1-1 and V is TRBV30; D remains unclear. The germline gives CDR1 GTSNPN, CDR2 SVGIG (reference sequence). This CDR3 spans 14 amino acids. Trimming stripped 5 bases from V and 1 base from J, with 14 bases between. The CDR3 DNA follows: TGTGCCTGGCACCAACTCCACCAGAACACTGAAGCTTTCTTT. It translates to CAWHQLHQNTEAFF.

The V gene is TRBV6-5, the J gene TRBJ2-1; TRBD2 is a possible D gene (6 bases). V lost 2 bases and J 4 bases, leaving 12 bases between the germline ends. The CDR3 spans 15 residues. Germline assignment: CDR1 MNHEY and CDR2 SVGAGI. CDR3 protein: CASSYIAGSYNEQFF. Here the CDR3 DNA reads TGTGCCAGCAGTTACATCGCGGGGTCTTACAATGAGCAGTTCTTC.

This chain uses TRBV5-6 with TRBJ1-1; 7 nucleotides align to TRBD1. CDR1 is SGHDT, CDR2 YYEEEE, per germline. The trim removed 0 bases at V and 0 bases at J, leaving 2 bases unmatched. This CDR3 spans 15 amino acids. The chain's CDR3 is CASSLAGTVNTEAFF. The CDR3, as DNA: TGTGCCAGCAGCTTGGCTGGGACAGTGAACACTGAAGCTTTCTTT.

The rearrangement links TRBV19 to TRBJ2-1, with unresolved D. CDR1 is LNHDA, CDR2 SQIVND, per germline (reference sequence). The CDR3 has 12 residues. V lost 7 bases to trimming and J lost 0 bases, with 4 bases between them. CDR3 sequence: CASTNSYNEQFF. DNA for the CDR3: TGTGCCAGTACTAACTCCTACAATGAGCAGTTCTTC. Full variable domain (rest looked up from reference TRBV19 and TRBJ2-1): DGGITQSPKYLFRKEGQNVTLSCEQNLNHDAMYWYRQDPGQGLRLIYYSQIVNDFQKGDIAEGYSVSREKKESFPLTVTSAQKNPTAFYLCASTNSYNEQFFGPGTRLTVL.

The chain couples TRBV18 to TRBJ2-5; perhaps TRBD1 as D (6 bases). Germline loops: CDR1 KGHSH, CDR2 LQKENI. This CDR3 contains 14 residues. V was pared by 2 bases and J by 4 bases, with 11 bases between. The CDR3 loop reads CASSPIQGGETQYF. For the CDR3, the DNA is TGTGCCAGCTCACCAATTCAAGGGGGAGAGACCCAGTACTTC.

The rearrangement links TRBV9 to TRBJ1-4; D is perhaps TRBD1 (6 bases). Trimming left V 0 bases short and J 5 bases short, with 14 bases between. CDR3 size: 16 residues. Germline CDR1 reads SGDLS; CDR2 reads YYNGEE. The CDR3 reads CASSVGTGQKNEKLFF. CDR3 coding DNA: TGTGCCAGCAGCGTAGGCACAGGGCAGAAAAATGAAAAACTGTTTTTT.

The V call is TRBV10-3, the J call TRBJ1-1, with D tentatively TRBD1 (5 bases). Trimming cost V 4 bases and J 1 base, with 13 bases left between them. The CDR3 is made up of 15 amino acids. The germline V gene has CDR1 ENHRY and CDR2 SYGVKD. CDR3 residues: CAISGWVGENTEAFF. CDR3 in DNA: TGTGCCATCAGTGGTTGGGTAGGGGAGAACACTGAAGCTTTCTTT.

This clone was found a few times. The chain employs TRBV6-4 and TRBJ2-2; 7 nucleotides line up with TRBD2. With 2 bases clipped from V and 3 bases from J, the junction kept 0 bases outside the gene matches. The CDR3 spans 14 residues. Looked up from germline, CDR1 is MRHNA and CDR2 is SNTAGT. CDR3 nucleotide sequence: TGTGCCAGCAGTGACAGCGGGGACACCGGGGAGCTGTTTTTT. This codes for CASSDSGDTGELFF.

The chain joins TRBV21-1 to TRBJ1-2; the table's D call TRBD1 went unverified against the DNA. TRBV21-1 corresponds to a pseudogene. The CDR3 runs 14 residues. The CDR3 loop reads CASSKGQNNYGYTF. The DNA of the CDR3 is TGTGCCAGCAGCAAAGGACAAAATAACTATGGCTACACCTTC.

The CDR3 nucleotides read TGTGCCAGCAGTGAAAGGACTAGCGGGGGGGATGAGCAGTTCTTC. Translating gives CASSERTSGGDEQFF. The J gene is TRBJ2-1, the V gene TRBV6-4; 15 nucleotides agree with TRBD2. V was clipped by 3 bases and J by 8 bases; unmatched bases: 2. The CDR3 runs 15 residues. Germline loops: CDR1 MRHNA, CDR2 SNTAGT.

V gene TRBV2 combines with J gene TRBJ1-2; a weak D match, TRBD1 (6 bases). Trimming took 0 bases from V and 4 from J, leaving 15 bases between them. The CDR3 is made up of 16 amino acids. Germline V gene sequence: CDR1 SNHLY, CDR2 FYNNEI. CDR3 sequence reads: CASSEALPGAGYGYTF. As DNA, the CDR3 is TGTGCCAGCAGTGAAGCGCTCCCAGGGGCGGGCTATGGCTACACCTTC.

The chain links TRBV7-2 to TRBJ2-2; weak D call: TRBD1 (5 bases). Germline CDR1 reads SGHTA; CDR2 reads FQGNSA. The length of the CDR3 is 15 residues. The ends were cut back, 1 base at V and 2 bases at J, with 8 bases in the middle. The CDR3 nucleotides are TGTGCCAGCAGCTTAGTCAGGGATAACACCGGGGAGCTGTTTTTT. It is translated as CASSLVRDNTGELFF.